Listed below are T cell receptor beta chains from one sample, sequenced in a study of control samples from healthy donors and cancer patients. TCRdb keeps only in-frame clones here, not all; method: immunoSEQ multiplex PCR. The sample lists about 110,000 clones; roughly 89% were seen once. Sequenced: blood. The receptors shown here come from a woman between 45 and 60 years old in good health. The CDR3 runs from the conserved cysteine through the conserved F or W. The D gene is left open where the match is weak. Only part of the rows carry a size: once, few, many, or a class if the clone is expanded.

CDR3 length | clone size | J gene | V gene | D gene | CDR3 DNA | CDR3 protein
16 | few | TRBJ2-5 | TRBV7-6 | TRBD2 | TGTGCCAGCAGCTTAGACGCCGGGGGGGGTCAAGAGACCCAGTACTTC | CASSLDAGGGQETQYF
13 | NA | TRBJ2-1 | TRBV18 | NA | TGTGCCAGCTCCCCCGATGAATACAATGAGCAGTTCTTC | CASSPDEYNEQFF
12 | few | TRBJ1-2 | TRBV7-9 | NA | TGTGCCAGCAGCGCTCTCTATGGTGGCTACACCTTC | CASSALYGGYTF
16 | NA | TRBJ2-2 | TRBV7-2 | NA | TGTGCCAGCACCCCCCGGGGGACGGTGAACACCGGGGAGCTGTTTTTT | CASTPRGTVNTGELFF
16 | NA | TRBJ2-2 | TRBV27 | TRBD1 | TGTGCCAGCAGTCCAGCCGGGACAGGGGGCACCGGGGAGCTGTTTTTT | CASSPAGTGGTGELFF
16 | once | TRBJ1-4 | TRBV7-2 | NA | TGTGCCAGCAGCGCGCAAGCCGGGGGCCCGAATGAAAAACTGTTTTTT | CASSAQAGGPNEKLFF
16 | NA | TRBJ1-5 | TRBV4-2 | NA | TGTGCCAGCAGCCAATATTTAGATGTGGGGGATCAGCCCCAGCATTTT | CASSQYLDVGDQPQHF
17 | NA | TRBJ1-1 | TRBV19 | TRBD1 | TGTGCCAGTGGGACAGGGCTCCTCCTCCGGGTGAACACTGAAGCTTTCTTT | CASGTGLLLRVNTEAFF
14 | NA | TRBJ2-1 | TRBV7-7 | NA | TGTGCCAGCAGCTTAAACCCTATGGGCGATGAGCAGTTCTTC | CASSLNPMGDEQFF
16 | NA | TRBJ2-2 | TRBV6-5 | NA | TGTGCCAGCAGTTACTCAGGCAGGGCGCACACCGGGGAGCTGTTTTTT | CASSYSGRAHTGELFF
13 | NA | TRBJ2-7 | TRBV9 | NA | TGTGCCAGCAGCGAGGCTTTAACCTACGAGCAGTACTTC | CASSEALTYEQYF
11 | NA | TRBJ2-5 | TRBV5-1 | NA | TGCGCCAGCAGCGCCCAAGAGACCCAGTACTTC | CASSAQETQYF
14 | NA | TRBJ2-2 | TRBV15 | NA | TGTGCCACCAGCGTAGTACCGGGGACCGGGGAGCTGTTTTTT | CATSVVPGTGELFF
15 | NA | TRBJ2-1 | TRBV7-7 | TRBD2 | TGTGCCAGCAGCTTAGTGGCGGGAGGGCCCGGTGAGCAGTTCTTC | CASSLVAGGPGEQFF
16 | NA | TRBJ1-4 | TRBV5-6 | NA | TGTGCCAGCAGCGCATCCGTAAGACAGGTTTCCGAAAAACTGTTTTTT | CASSASVRQVSEKLFF
16 | NA | TRBJ2-1 | TRBV7-2 | NA | TGTGCCAGCAGCTTAGACTGGGGGGACCCACCCAATGAGCAGTTCTTC | CASSLDWGDPPNEQFF
13 | NA | TRBJ1-1 | TRBV18 | NA | TGTGCCAGCTCACCAGCCCTGAACACTGAAGCTTTCTTT | CASSPALNTEAFF
13 | NA | TRBJ1-1 | TRBV14 | NA | TGTGCCAGCAGCCAAGATCTGGCTACTGAAGCTTTCTTT | CASSQDLATEAFF
16 | NA | TRBJ2-1 | TRBV7-2 | TRBD2 | TGTGCCAGCAGCCCGAGGGGACTAGCGGGAGGACGGGAGCAGTTCTTC | CASSPRGLAGGREQFF
11 | NA | TRBJ2-2 | TRBV20-1 | NA | TGCAGTGCGAGAGTCCTCGGGGAGCTGTTTTTT | CSARVLGELFF
12 | NA | TRBJ2-1 | TRBV3-1/TRBV3-2 | NA | TGTGCCAGCAGCCGACTAGTTGATGAGCAGTTCTTC | CASSRLVDEQFF
16 | NA | TRBJ1-5 | TRBV18 | NA | TGTGCCAGCTCACCTAATTCGGGATCGGGCAATCAGCCCCAGCATTTT | CASSPNSGSGNQPQHF
16 | NA | TRBJ2-7 | TRBV7-3 | NA | TGTGCCAGCAGCTTAACCGGGGGCCAGGGGGTCTACGAGCAGTACTTC | CASSLTGGQGVYEQYF
14 | NA | TRBJ1-4 | TRBV11-2 | NA | TGTGCCAGCAGCCCAAGCACAGGGAATGAAAAACTGTTTTTT | CASSPSTGNEKLFF
13 | NA | TRBJ2-1 | TRBV7-3 | TRBD2 | TGTGCCAGCAGCACCGGACTAGAAAATGAGCAGTTCTTC | CASSTGLENEQFF
14 | NA | TRBJ1-1 | TRBV7-3 | TRBD1 | TGTGCCAGCAGCCTTGACAGGGTTGACACTGAAGCTTTCTTT | CASSLDRVDTEAFF
12 | NA | TRBJ1-1 | TRBV19 | NA | TGTGCCAGTAGTTTCCTGAACACTGAAGCTTTCTTT | CASSFLNTEAFF
17 | NA | TRBJ1-6 | TRBV4-3 | NA | TGCGCCAGCAGCCAAGTTTTTTTGCTAATGGGAAATTCACCCCTCCACTTT | CASSQVFLLMGNSPLHF
16 | NA | TRBJ1-1 | TRBV5-1 | NA | TGCGCCAGCAGCTCCCAGGACAGCAGTCTGAACACTGAAGCTTTCTTT | CASSSQDSSLNTEAFF
14 | NA | TRBJ1-1 | TRBV11-2 | NA | TGTGCCAGCAGCTTAGCGGGGTTGAACACTGAAGCTTTCTTT | CASSLAGLNTEAFF
15 | NA | TRBJ1-1 | TRBV4-1 | NA | TGCGCCAGCAGCCAACCCGGGACAATGAACACTGAAGCTTTCTTT | CASSQPGTMNTEAFF
15 | NA | TRBJ2-3 | TRBV19 | NA | TGTGCCAGTAGTATGGTTCAGGGGAGTACAGATACGCAGTATTTT | CASSMVQGSTDTQYF
15 | medium-sized | TRBJ2-7 | TRBV7-6 | NA | TGTGCCAGCAGCCTAATCGGGGGGCTTATCCACGAGCAGTACTTC | CASSLIGGLIHEQYF
16 | NA | TRBJ2-1 | TRBV11-3 | TRBD2 | TGTGCCAGCAGCCCCGGGACTAGCGGGGCTCACAATGAGCAGTTCTTC | CASSPGTSGAHNEQFF
13 | few | TRBJ1-5 | TRBV5-6 | NA | TGTGCCAGCAGCCTAGGGCGTATCGAGCCCCAGCATTTT | CASSLGRIEPQHF
15 | NA | TRBJ1-1 | TRBV2 | NA | TGTGCCAGCAGCCGGGAAACGGGCCGGGGCACTGAAGCTTTCTTT | CASSRETGRGTEAFF
14 | NA | TRBJ1-6 | TRBV25-1 | TRBD1 | TGTGCCAGCAGTGACCCGGACAGGGAGGTGCCCCTCCACTTT | CASSDPDREVPLHF
14 | NA | TRBJ1-2 | TRBV5-1 | TRBD1 | TGCGCCAGCAGCCTAGGACAGGGGGCCTATGGCTACACCTTC | CASSLGQGAYGYTF
17 | NA | TRBJ2-1 | TRBV7-2 | TRBD2 | TGTGCCAGCAGCTTAGTACCTAGCGGGATATCCTCACAAGAGCAGTTCTTC | CASSLVPSGISSQEQFF
14 | NA | TRBJ2-7 | TRBV15 | NA | TGTGCCACCAGTCAAACAGATCTTTCCTACGAGCAGTACTTC | CATSQTDLSYEQYF